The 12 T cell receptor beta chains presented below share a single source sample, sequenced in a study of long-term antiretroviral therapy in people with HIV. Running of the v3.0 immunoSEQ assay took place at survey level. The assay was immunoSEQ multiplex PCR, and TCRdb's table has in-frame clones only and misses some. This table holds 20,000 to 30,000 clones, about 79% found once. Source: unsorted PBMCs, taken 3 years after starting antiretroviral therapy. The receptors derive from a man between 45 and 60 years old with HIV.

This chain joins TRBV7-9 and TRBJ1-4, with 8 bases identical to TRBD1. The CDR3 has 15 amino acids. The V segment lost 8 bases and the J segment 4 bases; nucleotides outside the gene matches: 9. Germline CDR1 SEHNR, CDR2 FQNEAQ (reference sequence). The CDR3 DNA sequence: TGTGCCAGCGTCTATCACAGGGGGGATAATGAAAAACTGTTTTTT. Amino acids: CASVYHRGDNEKLFF.

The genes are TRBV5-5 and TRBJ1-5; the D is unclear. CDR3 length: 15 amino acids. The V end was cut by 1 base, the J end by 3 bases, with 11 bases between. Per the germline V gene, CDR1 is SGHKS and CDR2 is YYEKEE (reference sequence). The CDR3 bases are TGTGCCAGCAGCTTGTTCCCTTGGAACAATCAGCCCCAGCATTTT. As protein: CASSLFPWNNQPQHF.

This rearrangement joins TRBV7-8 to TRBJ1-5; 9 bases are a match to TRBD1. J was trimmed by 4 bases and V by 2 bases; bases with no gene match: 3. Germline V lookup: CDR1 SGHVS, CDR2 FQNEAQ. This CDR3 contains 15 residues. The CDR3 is CASSLTGGANQPQHF. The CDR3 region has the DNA TGTGCCAGCAGCTTAACAGGGGGCGCAAATCAGCCCCAGCATTTT. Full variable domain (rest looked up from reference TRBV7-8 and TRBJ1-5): GAGVSQSPRYKVAKRGQDVALRCDPISGHVSLFWYQQALGQGPEFLTYFQNEAQLDKSGLPSDRFFAERPEGSVSTLKIQRTQQEDSAVYLCASSLTGGANQPQHFGDGTRLSIL.

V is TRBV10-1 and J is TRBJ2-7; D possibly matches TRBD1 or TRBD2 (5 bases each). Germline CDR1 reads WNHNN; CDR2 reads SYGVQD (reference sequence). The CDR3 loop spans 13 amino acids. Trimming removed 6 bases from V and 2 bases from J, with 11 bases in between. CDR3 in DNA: TGCGCCAGCAGCGACCGAGGGGCCTACGAGCAGTACTTC. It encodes CASSDRGAYEQYF.

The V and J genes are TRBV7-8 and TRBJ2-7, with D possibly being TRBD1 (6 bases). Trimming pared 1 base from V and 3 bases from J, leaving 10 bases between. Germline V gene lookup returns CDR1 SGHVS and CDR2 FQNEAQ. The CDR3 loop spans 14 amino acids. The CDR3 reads CASSLDRDLYEQYF. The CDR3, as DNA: TGTGCCAGCAGCTTAGACAGGGACCTCTACGAGCAGTACTTC.

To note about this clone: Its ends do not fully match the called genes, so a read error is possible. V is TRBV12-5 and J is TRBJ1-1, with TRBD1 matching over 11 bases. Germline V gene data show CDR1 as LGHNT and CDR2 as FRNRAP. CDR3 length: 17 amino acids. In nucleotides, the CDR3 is TGTGTTAGTGGGACTATAGGACAGGGGGCGGGGAACACTGAAGCTTTCTTT. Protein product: CVSGTIGQGAGNTEAFF.

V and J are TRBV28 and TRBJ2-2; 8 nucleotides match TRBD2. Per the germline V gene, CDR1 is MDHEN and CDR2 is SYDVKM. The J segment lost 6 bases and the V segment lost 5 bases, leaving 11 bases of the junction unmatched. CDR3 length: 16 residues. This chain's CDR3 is CASSTPGRGSPGELFF. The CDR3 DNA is TGTGCCAGCAGTACCCCCGGGAGGGGATCCCCCGGGGAGCTGTTTTTT. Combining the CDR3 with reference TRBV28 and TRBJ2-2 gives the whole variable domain DVKVTQSSRYLVKRTGEKVFLECVQDMDHENMFWYRQDPGLGLRLIYFSYDVKMKEKGDIPEGYSVSREKKERFSLILESASTNQTSMYLCASSTPGRGSPGELFFGEGSRLTVL.

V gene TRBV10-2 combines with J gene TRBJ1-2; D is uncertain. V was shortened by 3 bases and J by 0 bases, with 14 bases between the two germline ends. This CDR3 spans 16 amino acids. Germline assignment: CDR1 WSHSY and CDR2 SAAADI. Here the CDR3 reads CASSDRGIRANYGYTF. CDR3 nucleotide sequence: TGCGCCAGCAGTGATCGAGGAATAAGAGCTAACTATGGCTACACCTTC.

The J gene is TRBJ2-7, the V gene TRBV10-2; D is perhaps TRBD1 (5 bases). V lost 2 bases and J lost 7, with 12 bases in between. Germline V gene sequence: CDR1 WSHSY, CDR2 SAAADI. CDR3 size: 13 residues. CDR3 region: CASSEMIKGEQYF. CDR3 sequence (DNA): TGCGCCAGCAGTGAGATGATCAAGGGGGAGCAGTACTTC.

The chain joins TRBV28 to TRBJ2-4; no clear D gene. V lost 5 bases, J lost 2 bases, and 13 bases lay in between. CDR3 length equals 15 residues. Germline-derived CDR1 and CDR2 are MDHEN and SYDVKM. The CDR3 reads CASSKTPAPKNIQYF. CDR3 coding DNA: TGTGCCAGCAGTAAGACTCCTGCCCCCAAAAACATTCAGTACTTC.

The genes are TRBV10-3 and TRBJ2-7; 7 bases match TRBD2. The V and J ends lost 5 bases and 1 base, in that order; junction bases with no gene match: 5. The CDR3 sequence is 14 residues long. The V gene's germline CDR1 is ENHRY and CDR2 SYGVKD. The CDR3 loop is CAISKASGSYEQYF. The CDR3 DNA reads TGTGCCATCAGTAAAGCTAGCGGATCCTACGAGCAGTACTTC.

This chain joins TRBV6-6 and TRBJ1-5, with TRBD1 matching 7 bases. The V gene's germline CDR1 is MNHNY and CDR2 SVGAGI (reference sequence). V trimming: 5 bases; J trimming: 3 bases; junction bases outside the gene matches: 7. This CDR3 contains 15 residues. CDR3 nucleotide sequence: TGTGCCAGCAGTAATTACAGGGGTTTCAATCAGCCCCAGCATTTT. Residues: CASSNYRGFNQPQHF.